The 7 T cell receptor beta chains given below trace back to one sample, sequenced in a study of response to subunit inactivated influenza vaccine (dated by TCRdb to 2016 to 2018). In the paper's terms, the time point label means: 45 days after influenza vaccine administration. The library came from RT-PCR. TCRdb lists the instrument as Illumina HiSeq 2500. In-frame beta chains were kept once TCRdb had trimmed the public reads at Q25 with fastp and called clones with MiXCR. Entries that share a CDR3 protein sequence are merged under the most common genes and DNA. The sample table contains more than 400,000 distinct CDR3 sequences; only one count was recorded for roughly 11% of them. The ten largest account for over 9.5% of the sample. Sequenced material: PBMCs from blood, taken about 6 weeks after vaccination. The receptors derive from a man aged 50 to 59 who received an inactivated influenza vaccine. Donor details come from another sample of the same person, matched by shared clones.

This clonotype showed up many times. This chain connects TRBV12-3 or TRBV12-4 to TRBJ1-1, with D hard to call. The CDR3 runs 11 residues. Trimming cost V 5 bases and J 1 base, with 2 bases left between them. The CDR3 protein is CASSENTEAFF. The CDR3, as DNA: TGTGCCAGCAGTGAGAACACTGAAGCTTTCTTT.

This clonotype was counted a few times. This chain uses TRBV3-1 with TRBJ1-1; D is possibly TRBD1 (5 bases). The CDR3 sequence is 15 residues long. Trimming removed 3 bases at V and 9 bases at J, with 20 bases between. From germline, CDR1 is LGHDT and CDR2 YNNKEL (reference sequence). CDR3 sequence (DNA): TGTGCCAGCAGCCAGACAGCGGGGCACTCCGGGCAAGCTTTCTTT. Protein product: CASSQTAGHSGQAFF. The full variable domain, rest sourced from reference TRBV3-1 and TRBJ1-1, is DTAVSQTPKYLVTQMGNDKSIKCEQNLGHDTMYWYKQDSKKFLKIMFSYNNKELIINETVPNRFSPKSPDKAHLNLHINSLELGDSAVYFCASSQTAGHSGQAFFGQGTRLTVV.

The V gene is TRBV6-5, the J gene TRBJ2-2, with 11 bases fitting TRBD2. CDR1 and CDR2 from the germline V gene are MNHEY and SVGAGI. Trimming took 2 bases from V and 2 from J; bases not matched to a gene: 7. The length of the CDR3 is 18 residues. CDR3: CASSYPMGTSGNTGELFF. The CDR3 coding sequence is TGTGCCAGCAGTTACCCCATGGGGACTAGCGGAAACACCGGGGAGCTGTTTTTT.

The V and J genes are TRBV2 and TRBJ2-5; no clear D gene. The germline V and J ends were trimmed by 3 bases and 0 bases, with 2 bases remaining between them. This CDR3 comprises 12 residues. From germline, CDR1 is SNHLY and CDR2 FYNNEI. CDR3 residues: CASSDHQETQYF. The CDR3 coding sequence is TGTGCCAGCAGTGATCACCAAGAGACCCAGTACTTC. Using reference TRBV2 and TRBJ2-5 for the parts outside the CDR3, the full variable domain is EPEVTQTPSHQVTQMGQEVILRCVPISNHLYFYWYRQILGQKVEFLVSFYNNEISEKSEIFDDQFSVERPDGSNFTLKIRSTKLEDSAMYFCASSDHQETQYFGPGTRLLVL.

This clonotype turned up a few times. The chain combines TRBV7-9 with TRBJ2-5, with 7 bases identical to TRBD1. V gave up 6 bases and J gave up 2 bases; unmatched junction bases: 6. CDR1 is SEHNR and CDR2 is FQNEAQ in the germline V gene (reference sequence). The CDR3 has 14 amino acids. The CDR3 sequence is CASRRSTGQETQYF. The CDR3 nucleotides read TGTGCCAGCAGAAGGTCGACAGGGCAAGAGACCCAGTACTTC. The full variable domain, with the rest looked up from reference TRBV7-9 and TRBJ2-5, is DTGVSQNPRHKITKRGQNVTFRCDPISEHNRLYWYRQTLGQGPEFLTYFQNEAQLEKSRLLSDRFSAERPKGSFSTLEIQRTEQGDSAMYLCASRRSTGQETQYFGPGTRLLVL.

Ten or more counts support this clonotype. V usage is TRBV10-3 and J usage is TRBJ2-3; maybe TRBD1 (5 bases). This CDR3 spans 18 amino acids. V gave up 0 bases and J gave up 0 bases, with 16 bases separating them. Germline-derived CDR1 and CDR2 are ENHRY and SYGVKD. The CDR3 loop reads CAISESIRAGSSTDTQYF. The CDR3 DNA sequence: TGTGCCATCAGTGAGTCAATACGGGCAGGGTCAAGCACAGATACGCAGTATTTT.

In this sample, this clonotype turned up many times. The gene calls are TRBV5-1 and TRBJ2-7; weak D call: TRBD2 (5 bases). V dropped 1 base and J dropped 6 bases, with 20 bases sitting between them. The V gene's germline CDR1 is SGHRS and CDR2 YFSETQ. The CDR3 is made up of 16 amino acids. This chain's CDR3 is CASSLSASSFSGEQYF. Here the CDR3 DNA reads TGCGCCAGCAGCTTGAGTGCTAGCAGCTTTTCTGGCGAGCAGTACTTC.